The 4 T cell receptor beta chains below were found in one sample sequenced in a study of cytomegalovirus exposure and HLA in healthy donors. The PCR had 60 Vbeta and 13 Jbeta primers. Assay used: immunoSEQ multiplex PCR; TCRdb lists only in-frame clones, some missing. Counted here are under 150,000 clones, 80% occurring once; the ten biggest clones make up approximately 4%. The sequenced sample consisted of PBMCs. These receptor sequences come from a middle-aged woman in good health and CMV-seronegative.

The chain's CDR3 is CASRSSGGSNEKLFF. CDR3 DNA sequence: TGTGCCAGCAGATCCTCGGGAGGGAGTAATGAAAAACTGTTTTTT. J is TRBJ1-4 and V is TRBV28; D is uncertain. This CDR3 has 15 residues. Germline CDR1 MDHEN, CDR2 SYDVKM. Trimming stripped 6 bases from V and 4 bases from J, with 15 bases between. The variable domain in full, completed from reference TRBV28 and TRBJ1-4, reads DVKVTQSSRYLVKRTGEKVFLECVQDMDHENMFWYRQDPGLGLRLIYFSYDVKMKEKGDIPEGYSVSREKKERFSLILESASTNQTSMYLCASRSSGGSNEKLFFGSGTQLSVL.

The CDR3 DNA reads TGTGCCAGCAGCTTAGTGGAGGTTCCTAATGAAAAACTGTTTTTT. Protein: CASSLVEVPNEKLFF. V and J are TRBV7-8 and TRBJ1-4; D is unclear. The CDR3 loop spans 15 amino acids. CDR1 SGHVS and CDR2 FQNEAQ come from the germline V gene. Trimming cost V 1 base and J 3 bases, with 9 bases left between them.

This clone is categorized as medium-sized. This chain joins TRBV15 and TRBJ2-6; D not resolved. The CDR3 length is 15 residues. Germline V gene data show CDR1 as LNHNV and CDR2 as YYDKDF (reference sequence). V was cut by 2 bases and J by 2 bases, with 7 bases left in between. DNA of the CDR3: TGTGCCACCAGCAGACCCCCCACTGGGGCCAACGTCCTGACTTTC. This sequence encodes CATSRPPTGANVLTF.

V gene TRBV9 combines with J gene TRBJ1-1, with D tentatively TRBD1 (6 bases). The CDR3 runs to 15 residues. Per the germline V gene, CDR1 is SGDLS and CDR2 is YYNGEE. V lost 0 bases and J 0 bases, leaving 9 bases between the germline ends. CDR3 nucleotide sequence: TGTGCCAGCAGCGTAGTTCAGGGGATGAACACTGAAGCTTTCTTT. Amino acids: CASSVVQGMNTEAFF.